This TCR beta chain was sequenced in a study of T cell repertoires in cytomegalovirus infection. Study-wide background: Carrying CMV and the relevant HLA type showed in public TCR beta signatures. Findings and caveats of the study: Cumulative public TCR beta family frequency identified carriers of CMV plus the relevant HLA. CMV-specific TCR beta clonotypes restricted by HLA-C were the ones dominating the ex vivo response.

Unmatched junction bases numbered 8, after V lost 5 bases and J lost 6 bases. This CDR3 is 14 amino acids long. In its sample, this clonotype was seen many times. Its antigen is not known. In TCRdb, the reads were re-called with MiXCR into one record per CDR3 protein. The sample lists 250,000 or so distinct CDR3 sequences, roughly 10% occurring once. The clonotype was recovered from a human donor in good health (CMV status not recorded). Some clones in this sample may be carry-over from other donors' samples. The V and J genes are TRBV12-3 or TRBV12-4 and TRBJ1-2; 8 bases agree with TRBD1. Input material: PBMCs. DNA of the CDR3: TGTGCCAGCAGTCAACAACAGGGGGTGAATGGCTACACCTTC. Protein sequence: CASSQQQGVNGYTF.